Listed below are T cell receptor beta chains from one sample, sequenced in a study of human CD8 memory T cell subsets. One entry per CDR3 protein, without DNA, is what TCRdb gives after re-calling the 5' RACE reads. In all, the sample yields 5,500 to 7,000 distinct CDR3 sequences. Input material: CD8+ T cells from PBMCs. All receptors come from a human donor in good health. CDR3s include the opening cysteine and the closing phenylalanine or tryptophan. Each record gives: J gene, V gene, clone size, CDR3 protein. Clone size is stated in some rows and not others, as once, few, many or a class when expanded.

>TRBJ2-3|TRBV7-6|medium-sized
CASSYGTGTDTQYF
>TRBJ2-7|TRBV28|-
CASTSLAGSYEQYF
>TRBJ2-7|TRBV5-1|-
CASGPDGSYEQYF
>TRBJ2-3|TRBV3-1|-
CASSQRLTSNTDTQYF
>TRBJ2-2|TRBV7-6|-
CASSLGGTTGELFF
>TRBJ2-2|TRBV24-1|-
CATSDGQGLGDELFF
>TRBJ1-5|TRBV20-1|medium-sized
CSARLREGNQPQHF
>TRBJ2-7|TRBV20-1|-
CSARTPGGAGTYSYEQYF
>TRBJ2-7|TRBV28|-
CASSAIEGTYEQYF
>TRBJ2-7|TRBV14|-
CASSPPGRGSHEQYF
>TRBJ2-1|TRBV19|-
CASSRAKGGSYNEQFF
>TRBJ2-7|TRBV7-2|medium-sized
CASSVYRGEYEQYF
>TRBJ2-1|TRBV9|-
CASSVEWVGNEQFF
>TRBJ1-1|TRBV29-1|-
CSVRGGGTEAFF
>TRBJ2-7|TRBV9|-
CASSPEGGSIWEQYF
>TRBJ2-1|TRBV5-5|-
CASSFGSVRSSYNEQFF
>TRBJ2-5|TRBV29-1|medium-sized
CSANGLAGGAETQYF
>TRBJ2-1|TRBV12-5|-
CASGSGVGWGEQFF
>TRBJ1-2|TRBV29-1|large
CSVEASGTGGPCTF
>TRBJ2-1|TRBV27|-
CASSGSSRGTNEQFF
>TRBJ2-3|TRBV11-2|-
CASRVNVDTQYF
>TRBJ2-1|TRBV27|-
CASSLSGSSYNEQFF
>TRBJ2-7|TRBV18|-
CASSPLIPDSYEQYF
>TRBJ2-1|TRBV20-1|-
CSAPAIAGVNNNEQFF